The text below deals with one T cell receptor beta chain. TCRdb independently ran MiXCR on the 5' RACE reads; one entry per CDR3 protein. Among about 500,000 distinct CDR3 sequences listed, roughly an eighth were seen once. This sample was taken from a study of identical twins. Trimming took 5 bases from V and 3 from J, leaving 11 bases between them. The CDR3 loop spans 14 amino acids. CDR1 and CDR2 from the germline V gene are MNHEY and SVGEGT. The data were also submitted as part of a second study, on yellow fever vaccine responses in identical twins. That study reports: On the reported evidence, twins' vaccine T cell responses seemed partly convergent and partly personalized.

The TCR comes from a woman younger than 30 in good health. Material: CD4+ T cells sorted from blood. The chain links TRBV6-2 or TRBV6-3 to TRBJ2-4, with D possibly being TRBD1 (6 bases). The CDR3 here is CASSPGQNKNIQYF. DNA for the CDR3: TGTGCCAGCAGTCCGGGACAAAACAAAAACATTCAGTACTTC.